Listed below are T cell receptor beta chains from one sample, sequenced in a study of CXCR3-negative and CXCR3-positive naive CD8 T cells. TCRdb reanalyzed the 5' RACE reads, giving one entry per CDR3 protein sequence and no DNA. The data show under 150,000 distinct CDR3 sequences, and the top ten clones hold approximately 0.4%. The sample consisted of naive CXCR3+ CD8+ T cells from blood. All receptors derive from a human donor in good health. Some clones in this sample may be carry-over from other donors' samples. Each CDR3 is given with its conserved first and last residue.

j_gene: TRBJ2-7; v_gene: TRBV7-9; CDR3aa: CASSAHTSYEQYF
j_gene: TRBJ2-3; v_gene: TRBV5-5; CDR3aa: CASSLDLGTDTQYF
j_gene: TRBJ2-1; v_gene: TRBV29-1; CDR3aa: CSVVEGGRAYNEQFF
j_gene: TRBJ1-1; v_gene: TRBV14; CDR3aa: CASSQENRATEAFF
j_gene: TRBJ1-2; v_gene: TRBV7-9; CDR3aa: CASSPHPGVGYGYTF
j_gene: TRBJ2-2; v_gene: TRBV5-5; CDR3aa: CASSSPILAGVDTGELFF
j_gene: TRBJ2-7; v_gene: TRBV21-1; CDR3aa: CASSKRWLSPSSYEQYF
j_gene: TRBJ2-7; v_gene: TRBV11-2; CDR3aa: CASSSTQLGSYEQYF
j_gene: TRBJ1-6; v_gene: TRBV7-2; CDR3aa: CASSTNTVSPLHF
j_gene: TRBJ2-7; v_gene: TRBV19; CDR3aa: CASSIMILGEQYF
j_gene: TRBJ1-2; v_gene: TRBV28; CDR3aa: CASSPPGGWYGYTF
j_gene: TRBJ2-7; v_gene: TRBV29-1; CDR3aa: CSVEGGDRYEQYF
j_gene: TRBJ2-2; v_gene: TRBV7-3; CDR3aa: CASSLTTGELFF
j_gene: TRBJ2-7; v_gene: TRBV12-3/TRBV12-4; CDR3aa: CASRAGGLTDPQYF
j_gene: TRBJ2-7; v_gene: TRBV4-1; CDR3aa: CASSYQVVIAGAHEQYF
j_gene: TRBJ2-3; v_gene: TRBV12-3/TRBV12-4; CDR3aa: CASRPSTDTQYF
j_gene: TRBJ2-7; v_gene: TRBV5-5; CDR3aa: CASSLEGAHEQYF
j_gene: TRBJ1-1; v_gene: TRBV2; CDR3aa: CASSEAPGSATEAFF
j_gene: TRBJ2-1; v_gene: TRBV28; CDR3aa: CASRGLAGENNEQFF
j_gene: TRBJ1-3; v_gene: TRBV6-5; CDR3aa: CASSYGTPQGHGNTIYF
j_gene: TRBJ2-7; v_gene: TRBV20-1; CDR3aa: CSARRTLGGASSEQYF
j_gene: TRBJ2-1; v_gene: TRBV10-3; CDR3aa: CAISESSGSPYNEQFF
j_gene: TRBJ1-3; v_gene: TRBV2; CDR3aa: CASREDYRGPSSGNTIYF
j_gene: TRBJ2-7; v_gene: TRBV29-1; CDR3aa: CSVEASRGSPYYEQYF
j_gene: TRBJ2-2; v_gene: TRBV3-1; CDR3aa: CASSQDLLSRTGELFF
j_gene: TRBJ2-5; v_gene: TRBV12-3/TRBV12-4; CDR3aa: CATGTSGRREETQYF
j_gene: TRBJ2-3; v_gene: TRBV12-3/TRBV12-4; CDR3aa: CASSFVPPPTDTQYF
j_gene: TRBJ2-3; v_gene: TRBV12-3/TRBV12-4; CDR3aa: CASSFQGLAGMGTDTQYF
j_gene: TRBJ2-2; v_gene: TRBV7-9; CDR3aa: CASSSIKEGAGELFF
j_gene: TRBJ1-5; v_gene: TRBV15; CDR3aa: CATSRDLGLDQPQHF
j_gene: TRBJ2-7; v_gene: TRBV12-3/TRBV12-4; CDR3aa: CASSTGLAEAYEQYF